The source of this T cell receptor (beta chain) is a study of blood T cell repertoires in COVID-19. Clones were read by immunoSEQ multiplex PCR, and TCRdb kept only the in-frame ones, dropping some. The sample holds 150,000 to 250,000 clones, around 90% seen once. The age range of participants was about 18 to 89 years, with residence in roughly 25 US areas. Donors of Cohort 3 who recovered were those that had two negative PCRs, clearance, or symptom resolution. J gave up 3 bases and V 5 bases, and 10 bases lay outside the gene matches. The CDR3 covers 16 residues. The germline CDR1 and CDR2 sequences are MNHEY and SMNVEV (reference sequence).

The rearrangement links TRBV27 to TRBJ1-5, with 7 nucleotides matching TRBD1. The source of this sequence is a woman under 40 who had recovered from COVID-19. The specimen was PBMCs or T cells enriched from blood (not recorded which). The CDR3 region is CASSISSGQLNQPQHF. CDR3 DNA sequence: TGTGCCAGCAGTATCTCCTCGGGACAGCTCAATCAGCCCCAGCATTTT.